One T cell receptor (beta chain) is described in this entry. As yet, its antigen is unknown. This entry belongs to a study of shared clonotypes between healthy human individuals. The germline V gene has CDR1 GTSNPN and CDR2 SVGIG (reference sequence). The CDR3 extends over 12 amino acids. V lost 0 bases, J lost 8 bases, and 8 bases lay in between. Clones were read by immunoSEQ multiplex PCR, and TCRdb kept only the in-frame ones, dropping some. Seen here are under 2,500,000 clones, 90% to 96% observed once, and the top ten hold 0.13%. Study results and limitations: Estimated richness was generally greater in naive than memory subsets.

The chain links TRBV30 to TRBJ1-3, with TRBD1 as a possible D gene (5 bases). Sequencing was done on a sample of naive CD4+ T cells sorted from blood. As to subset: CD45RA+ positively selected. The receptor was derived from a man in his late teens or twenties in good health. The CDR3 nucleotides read TGTGCCTGGAGTGTATCCAGGGACACCATATATTTT. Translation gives CAWSVSRDTIYF.